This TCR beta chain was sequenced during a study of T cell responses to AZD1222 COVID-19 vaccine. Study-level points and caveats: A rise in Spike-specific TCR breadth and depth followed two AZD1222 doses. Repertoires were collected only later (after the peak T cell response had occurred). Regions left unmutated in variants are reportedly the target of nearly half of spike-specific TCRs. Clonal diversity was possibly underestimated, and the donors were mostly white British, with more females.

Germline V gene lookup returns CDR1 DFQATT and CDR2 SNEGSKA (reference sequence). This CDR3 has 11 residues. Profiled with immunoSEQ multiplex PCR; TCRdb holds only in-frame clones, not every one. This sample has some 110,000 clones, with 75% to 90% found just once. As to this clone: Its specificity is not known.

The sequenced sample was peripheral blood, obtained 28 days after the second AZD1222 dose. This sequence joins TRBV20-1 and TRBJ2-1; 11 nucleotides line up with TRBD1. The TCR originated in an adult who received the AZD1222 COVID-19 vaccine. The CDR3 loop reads CSGDRGIEQFF. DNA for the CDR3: TGCAGCGGGGACAGGGGGATAGAGCAGTTCTTC.